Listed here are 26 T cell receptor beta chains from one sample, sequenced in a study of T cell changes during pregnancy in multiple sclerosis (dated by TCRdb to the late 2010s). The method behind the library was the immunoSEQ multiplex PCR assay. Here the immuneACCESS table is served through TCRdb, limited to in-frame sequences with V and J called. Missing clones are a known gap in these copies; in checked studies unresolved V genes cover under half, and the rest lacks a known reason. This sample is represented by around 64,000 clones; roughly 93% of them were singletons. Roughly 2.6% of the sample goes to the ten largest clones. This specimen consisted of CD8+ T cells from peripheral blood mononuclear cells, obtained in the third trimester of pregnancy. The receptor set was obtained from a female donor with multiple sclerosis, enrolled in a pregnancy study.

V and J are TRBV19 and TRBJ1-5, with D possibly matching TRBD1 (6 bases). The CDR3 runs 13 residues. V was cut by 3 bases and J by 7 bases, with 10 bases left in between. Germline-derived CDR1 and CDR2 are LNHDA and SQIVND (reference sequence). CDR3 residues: CASSIGGLQPQHF. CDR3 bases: TGTGCCAGTAGTATCGGGGGGCTCCAGCCCCAGCATTTT.

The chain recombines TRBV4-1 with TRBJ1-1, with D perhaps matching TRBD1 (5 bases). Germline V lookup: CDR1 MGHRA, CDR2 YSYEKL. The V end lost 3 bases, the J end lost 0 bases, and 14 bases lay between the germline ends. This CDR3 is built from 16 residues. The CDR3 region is CASSQGFGGMNTEAFF. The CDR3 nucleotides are TGCGCCAGCAGCCAGGGTTTCGGGGGGATGAACACTGAAGCTTTCTTT.

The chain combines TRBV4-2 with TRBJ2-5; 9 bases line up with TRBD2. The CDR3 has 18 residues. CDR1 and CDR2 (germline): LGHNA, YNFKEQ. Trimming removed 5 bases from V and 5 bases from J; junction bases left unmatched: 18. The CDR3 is CASSDEGVLGSGSETQYF. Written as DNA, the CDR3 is TGTGCCAGCAGCGACGAGGGAGTATTAGGTAGCGGGAGTGAGACCCAGTACTTC.

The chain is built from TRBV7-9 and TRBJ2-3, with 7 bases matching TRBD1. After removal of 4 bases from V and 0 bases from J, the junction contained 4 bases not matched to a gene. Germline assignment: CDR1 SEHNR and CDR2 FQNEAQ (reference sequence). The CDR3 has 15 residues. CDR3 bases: TGTGCCAGCAGCTCATGGACAGGCAGCACAGATACGCAGTATTTT. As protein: CASSSWTGSTDTQYF.

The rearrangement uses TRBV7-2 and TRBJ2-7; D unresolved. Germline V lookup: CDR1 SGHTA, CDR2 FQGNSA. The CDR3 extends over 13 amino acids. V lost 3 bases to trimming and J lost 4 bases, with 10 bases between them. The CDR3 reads CASSFGSLYEQYF. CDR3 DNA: TGTGCCAGCAGCTTCGGGTCTCTATACGAGCAGTACTTC.

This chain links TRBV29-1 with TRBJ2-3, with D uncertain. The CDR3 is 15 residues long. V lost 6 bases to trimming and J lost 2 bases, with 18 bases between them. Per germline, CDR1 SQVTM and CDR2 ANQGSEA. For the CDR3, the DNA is TGCAGCGTGAATACGCCGGGTTTAAACACAGATACGCAGTATTTT. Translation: CSVNTPGLNTDTQYF.

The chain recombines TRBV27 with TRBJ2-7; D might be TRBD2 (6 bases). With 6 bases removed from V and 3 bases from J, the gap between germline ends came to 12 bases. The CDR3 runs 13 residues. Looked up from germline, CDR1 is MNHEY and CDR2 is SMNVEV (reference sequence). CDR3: CASSLALNYEQYF. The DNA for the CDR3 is TGTGCCAGCAGCCTAGCGCTCAACTACGAGCAGTACTTC.

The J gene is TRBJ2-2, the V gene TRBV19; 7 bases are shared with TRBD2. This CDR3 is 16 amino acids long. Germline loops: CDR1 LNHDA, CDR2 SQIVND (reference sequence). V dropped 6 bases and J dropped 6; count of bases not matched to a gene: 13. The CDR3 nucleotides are TGTGCCAGTAGACCCGCTAGCGGTGGATTGGCCGGGGAGCTGTTTTTT. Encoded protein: CASRPASGGLAGELFF.

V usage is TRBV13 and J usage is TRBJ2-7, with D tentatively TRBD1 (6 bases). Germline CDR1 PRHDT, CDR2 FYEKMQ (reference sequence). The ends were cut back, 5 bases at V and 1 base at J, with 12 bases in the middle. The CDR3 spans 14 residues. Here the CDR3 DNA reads TGTGCCAGCAGCCCCTCGGACAGTTCCTACGAGCAGTACTTC. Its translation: CASSPSDSSYEQYF. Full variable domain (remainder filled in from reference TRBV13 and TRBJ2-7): AAGVIQSPRHLIKEKRETATLKCYPIPRHDTVYWYQQGPGQDPQFLISFYEKMQSDKGSIPDRFSAQQFSDYHSELNMSSLELGDSALYFCASSPSDSSYEQYFGPGTRLTVT.

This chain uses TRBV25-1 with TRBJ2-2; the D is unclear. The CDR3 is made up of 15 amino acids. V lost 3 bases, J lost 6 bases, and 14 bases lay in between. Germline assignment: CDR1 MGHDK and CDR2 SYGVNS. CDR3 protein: CASSDLFLRPGELFF. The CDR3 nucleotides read TGTGCCAGCAGTGACCTCTTCCTCAGGCCCGGGGAGCTGTTTTTT.

CDR3 amino acids: CASSLWAGRTEAFF. CDR3 coding DNA: TGTGCCAGCAGTTTATGGGCCGGGAGGACTGAAGCTTTCTTT. The chain has TRBV27 and TRBJ1-1; D is unclear. CDR1 and CDR2 (germline): MNHEY, SMNVEV (reference sequence). Trimming removed 1 base from V and 5 bases from J, with 11 bases in between. CDR3 size: 14 residues.

In DNA form, the CDR3 reads TGCGCCAGCAGCCCAACAGGGACAGGGTATGAAAAACTGTTTTTT. Translating it yields CASSPTGTGYEKLFF. The chain combines TRBV5-1 with TRBJ1-4, with TRBD1 identical over 9 bases. The CDR3 extends over 15 amino acids. Per germline, CDR1 SGHRS and CDR2 YFSETQ. Germline trimming cut 4 bases from V and 6 bases from J; bases unmatched to any gene: 7.

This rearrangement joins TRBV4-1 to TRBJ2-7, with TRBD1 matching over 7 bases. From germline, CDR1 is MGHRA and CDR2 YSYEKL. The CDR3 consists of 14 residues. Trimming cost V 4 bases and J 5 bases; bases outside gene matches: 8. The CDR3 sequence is CASSPGQVLDEQYF. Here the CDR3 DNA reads TGCGCCAGCAGCCCCGGACAGGTGCTTGACGAGCAGTACTTC.

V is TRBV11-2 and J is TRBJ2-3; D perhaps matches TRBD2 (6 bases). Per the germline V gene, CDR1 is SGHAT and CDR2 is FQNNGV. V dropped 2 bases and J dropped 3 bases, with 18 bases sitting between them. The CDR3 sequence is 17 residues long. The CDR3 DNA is TGTGCCAGCAGCTTATCAGGGCTAGCGAGTCTAACAGATACGCAGTATTTT. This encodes CASSLSGLASLTDTQYF.

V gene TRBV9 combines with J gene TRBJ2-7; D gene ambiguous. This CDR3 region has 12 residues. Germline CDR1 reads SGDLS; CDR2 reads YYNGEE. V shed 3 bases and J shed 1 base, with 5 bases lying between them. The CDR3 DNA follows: TGTGCCAGCAGCGCCCCATCCTACGAGCAGTACTTC. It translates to CASSAPSYEQYF.

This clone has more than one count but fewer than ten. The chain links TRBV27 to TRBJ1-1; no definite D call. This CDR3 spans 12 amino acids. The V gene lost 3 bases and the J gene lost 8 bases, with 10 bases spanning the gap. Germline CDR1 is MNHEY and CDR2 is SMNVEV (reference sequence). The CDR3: CASSLAGREAFF. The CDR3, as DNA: TGTGCCAGCAGTTTGGCGGGAAGAGAAGCTTTCTTT.

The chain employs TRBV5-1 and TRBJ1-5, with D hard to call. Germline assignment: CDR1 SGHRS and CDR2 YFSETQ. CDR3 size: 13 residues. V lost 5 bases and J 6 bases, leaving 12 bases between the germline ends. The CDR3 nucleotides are TGCGCCAGCAGTCCTTACCCAGGTCAGCCCCAGCATTTT. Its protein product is CASSPYPGQPQHF.

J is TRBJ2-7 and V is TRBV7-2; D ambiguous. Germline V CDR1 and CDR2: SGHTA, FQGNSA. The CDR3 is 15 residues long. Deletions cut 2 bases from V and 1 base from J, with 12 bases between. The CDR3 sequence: CASSLTTLLSYEQYF. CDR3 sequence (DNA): TGTGCCAGCAGCTTAACGACTCTTTTATCCTACGAGCAGTACTTC.

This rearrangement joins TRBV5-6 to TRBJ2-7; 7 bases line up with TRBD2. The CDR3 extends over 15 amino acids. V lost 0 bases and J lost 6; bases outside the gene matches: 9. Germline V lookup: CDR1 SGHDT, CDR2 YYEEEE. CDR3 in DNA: TGTGCCAGCAGCTTGGGGGGCGGGAGTAGGCGCGAGCAGTACTTC. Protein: CASSLGGGSRREQYF.

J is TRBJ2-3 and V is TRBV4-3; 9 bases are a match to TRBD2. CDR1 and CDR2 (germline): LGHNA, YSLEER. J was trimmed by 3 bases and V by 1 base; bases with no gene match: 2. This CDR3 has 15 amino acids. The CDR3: CASSQGLAGTDTQYF. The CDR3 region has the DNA TGCGCCAGCAGCCAAGGGCTAGCGGGAACAGATACGCAGTATTTT.

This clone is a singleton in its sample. The CDR3 DNA reads TGTGCCAGCAGTTCCCCCCTCGACTACCCGAACACCGGGGAGCTGTTTTTT. Translated, it gives CASSSPLDYPNTGELFF. The chain has TRBV28 and TRBJ2-2; weak D call: TRBD2 (5 bases). The CDR3 runs 17 residues. Trimming removed 4 bases at V and 0 bases at J, with 15 bases between. Germline lookup yields CDR1 MDHEN and CDR2 SYDVKM. The variable domain in full, completed from reference TRBV28 and TRBJ2-2, reads DVKVTQSSRYLVKRTGEKVFLECVQDMDHENMFWYRQDPGLGLRLIYFSYDVKMKEKGDIPEGYSVSREKKERFSLILESASTNQTSMYLCASSSPLDYPNTGELFFGEGSRLTVL.

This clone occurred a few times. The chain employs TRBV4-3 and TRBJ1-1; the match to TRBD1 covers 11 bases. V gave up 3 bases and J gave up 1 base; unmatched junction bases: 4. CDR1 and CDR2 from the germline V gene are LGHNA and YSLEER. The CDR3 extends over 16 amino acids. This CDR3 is CASSQDRGRGNTEAFF. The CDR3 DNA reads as TGCGCCAGCAGCCAGGACAGGGGGCGAGGGAACACTGAAGCTTTCTTT.

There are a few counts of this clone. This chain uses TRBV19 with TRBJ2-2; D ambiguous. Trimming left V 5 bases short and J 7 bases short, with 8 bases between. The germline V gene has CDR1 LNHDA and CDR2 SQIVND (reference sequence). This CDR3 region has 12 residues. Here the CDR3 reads CASSLGFGELFF. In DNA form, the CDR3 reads TGTGCCAGTAGTCTCGGTTTCGGGGAGCTGTTTTTT.

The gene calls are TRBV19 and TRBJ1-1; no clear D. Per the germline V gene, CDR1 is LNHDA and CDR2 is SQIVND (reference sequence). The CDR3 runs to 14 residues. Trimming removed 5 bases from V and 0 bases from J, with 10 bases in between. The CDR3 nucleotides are TGTGCCAGTAGTCCGGGAGCGGTGAACACTGAAGCTTTCTTT. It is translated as CASSPGAVNTEAFF. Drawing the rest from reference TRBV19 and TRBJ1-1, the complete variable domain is DGGITQSPKYLFRKEGQNVTLSCEQNLNHDAMYWYRQDPGQGLRLIYYSQIVNDFQKGDIAEGYSVSREKKESFPLTVTSAQKNPTAFYLCASSPGAVNTEAFFGQGTRLTVV.

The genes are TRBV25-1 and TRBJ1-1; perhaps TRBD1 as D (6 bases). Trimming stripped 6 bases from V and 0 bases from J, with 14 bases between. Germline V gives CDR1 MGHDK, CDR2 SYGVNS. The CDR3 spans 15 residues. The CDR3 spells CASRTGLGMNTEAFF. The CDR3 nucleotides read TGTGCCAGCAGGACAGGCCTTGGCATGAACACTGAAGCTTTCTTT.

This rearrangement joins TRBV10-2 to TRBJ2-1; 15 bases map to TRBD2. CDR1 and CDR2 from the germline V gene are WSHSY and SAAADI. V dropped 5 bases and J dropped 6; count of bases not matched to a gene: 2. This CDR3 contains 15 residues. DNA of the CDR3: TGCGCCAGCAGTAGGACTAGCGGGAGGGCCAATGAGCAGTTCTTC. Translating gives CASSRTSGRANEQFF.